This T cell receptor (beta chain) was sequenced for a study of blood T cell repertoires in COVID-19. Using immunoSEQ multiplex PCR, the repertoire was profiled, and TCRdb retains in-frame clones only, with some absent. The sample carries some 130,000 clones, 75% to 90% recorded once. This receptor was identified in a woman between 50 and 59 years old who had recovered from COVID-19. The sample was peripheral blood.

The CDR3 here is CASGGGRQVDTQYF. In DNA, the CDR3 is TGTGCCAGCGGCGGGGGTCGCCAGGTAGATACGCAGTATTTT. The rearrangement joins TRBV7-8 to TRBJ2-3, with TRBD2 matching 7 bases. Unmatched junction bases numbered 10, after V lost 8 bases and J lost 5 bases. Looked up from germline, CDR1 is SGHVS and CDR2 is FQNEAQ. The CDR3 consists of 14 residues.